Ten or more counts support the clone carrying this T cell receptor (beta chain). The data are from a study of T-cell reconstitution after alpha-beta-depleted transplantation in children. During its preparation, the TCRbeta library received unique molecular identifiers. TCRdb recomputed calls from the PCR reads with MiXCR, one row per CDR3 protein. The sample includes 170,000 or so distinct CDR3 sequences, less than 8% of them seen just once. The CDR3 is 13 amino acids. CDR1 is SGHRS, CDR2 YFSETQ, per germline. Deletions cut 4 bases from V and 3 bases from J, with 10 bases between. This TCR was recovered from a human donor who donated a stem cell graft to a child with Wiskott-Aldrich syndrome. This chain joins TRBV5-1 and TRBJ1-1; a weak D match, TRBD1 (6 bases). The specimen was PBMCs from the stem cell graft donor, collected from the stem cell graft. CDR3 nucleotides: TGCGCCAGCAGCCCGGACAGCTACACTGAAGCTTTCTTT. It encodes CASSPDSYTEAFF.